The 4 T cell receptor beta chains in this list originate from one sample, sequenced in a study of identical twins listed by TCRdb under 2016. The library came from 5' RACE. The instrument given in TCRdb is Illumina HiSeq 2000. TCRdb ran its own pipeline on the public reads, namely fastp trimming at Q25 and MiXCR clone calling, and kept in-frame beta chains. Under each unique CDR3 protein, matching rows form one entry showing the most common genes and DNA. This sample lists around 1.7 million distinct CDR3 sequences; about 32% were detected once. Around 0.25% of the sample is taken by the ten largest. The sample consisted of cord blood. The source is a newborn girl in good health.

V is TRBV20-1 and J is TRBJ2-5; D remains unclear. Germline V gene lookup returns CDR1 DFQATT and CDR2 SNEGSKA (reference sequence). The V gene lost 4 bases and the J gene lost 1 base, with 10 bases spanning the gap. There are 13 residues in the CDR3. The CDR3 loop is CSAIETAQETQYF. CDR3 DNA: TGCAGTGCTATTGAGACGGCCCAAGAGACCCAGTACTTC.

This clonotype was detected only a few times. This rearrangement joins TRBV27 to TRBJ2-7; TRBD2 is a possible D gene (7 bases). The CDR3 has 13 residues. Trimming pared 1 base from V and 6 bases from J, leaving 10 bases between. Germline V lookup: CDR1 MNHEY, CDR2 SMNVEV (reference sequence). CDR3 coding DNA: TGTGCCAGCAGTTTATGGGGGGGGCTCGAGCAGTACTTC. It is translated as CASSLWGGLEQYF.

The CDR3 DNA reads as TGTGCCAGCAGTGTAGCGGGAGTTCACACCGGGGAGCTGTTTTTT. It encodes CASSVAGVHTGELFF. The chain is built from TRBV6-1 and TRBJ2-2; TRBD2 aligns across 9 bases. CDR1 and CDR2 (germline): MNHNS, SASEGT. J lost 3 bases, V lost 4 bases, and 3 bases had no gene match. The CDR3 covers 15 residues.

The chain uses TRBV7-2 and TRBJ1-5; no definite D call. The V gene's germline CDR1 is SGHTA and CDR2 FQGNSA. V was cut by 4 bases and J by 7 bases, with 11 bases left in between. The CDR3 totals 13 residues. This CDR3 is CASSSRGLQPQHF. The DNA for the CDR3 is TGTGCCAGCAGCTCCCGAGGACTCCAGCCCCAGCATTTT.